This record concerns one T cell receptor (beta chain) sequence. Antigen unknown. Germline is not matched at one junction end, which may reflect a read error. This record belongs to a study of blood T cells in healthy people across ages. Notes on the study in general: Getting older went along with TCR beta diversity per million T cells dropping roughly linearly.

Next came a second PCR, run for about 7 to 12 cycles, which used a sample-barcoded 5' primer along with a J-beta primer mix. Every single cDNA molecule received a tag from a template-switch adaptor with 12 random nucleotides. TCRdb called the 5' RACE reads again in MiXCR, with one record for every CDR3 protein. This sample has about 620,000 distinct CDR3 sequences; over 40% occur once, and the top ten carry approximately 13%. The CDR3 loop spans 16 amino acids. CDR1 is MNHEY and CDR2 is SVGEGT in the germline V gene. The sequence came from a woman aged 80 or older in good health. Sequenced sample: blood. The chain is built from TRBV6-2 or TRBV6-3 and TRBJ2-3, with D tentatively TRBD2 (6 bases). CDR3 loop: CASSYPSERGTDTQYF. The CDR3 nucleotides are TGTGCCAGCAGTTACCCTAGCGAGAGAGGCACGGATACGCAGTATTTT.